This entry lists 27 T cell receptor beta chains sequenced from one sample in a study of blood T cell repertoires in COVID-19. TCRdb's copy holds only in-frame clones and misses some; the assay was immunoSEQ multiplex PCR. The sample has a few hundred thousand clones; more than 80% are singletons. The sample taken for sequencing was peripheral blood. These receptors originate from a woman aged 30 to 39 with active or convalescent COVID-19.

The gene calls are TRBV7-8 and TRBJ1-6, with 10 bases lining up with TRBD1. The CDR3 extends over 18 amino acids. Trimming cost V 5 bases and J 0 bases; bases outside gene matches: 7. The germline V gene has CDR1 SGHVS and CDR2 FQNEAQ. The CDR3 is CASSLTGTGVSYNSPLHF. The CDR3 bases are TGTGCCAGCAGCCTAACCGGGACAGGGGTCTCCTATAATTCACCCCTCCACTTT.

The V gene is TRBV29-1, the J gene TRBJ1-2; 7 positions agree with TRBD1. After removal of 5 bases from V and 9 bases from J, the junction contained 6 bases not matched to a gene. Germline CDR1 reads SQVTM; CDR2 reads ANQGSEA. The CDR3 runs to 11 residues. DNA for the CDR3: TGCAGCGTTCCGAACAGGGGCAGCTACACCTTC. Translated, it gives CSVPNRGSYTF.

This CDR3 reads CASSQDRTGISYEQYF. The CDR3 DNA sequence: TGCGCCAGCAGCCAAGACCGGACAGGGATTTCCTACGAGCAGTACTTC. The chain combines TRBV4-3 with TRBJ2-7, with TRBD1 matching over 8 bases. The germline V gene encodes CDR1 LGHNA and CDR2 YSLEER. The V segment lost 0 bases and the J segment 1 base; nucleotides outside the gene matches: 5. The length of the CDR3 is 16 residues.

The chain recombines TRBV24-1 with TRBJ2-7; 8 bases are a match to TRBD1. With V trimmed by 3 bases and J by 3 bases, 6 bases remained unmatched. This CDR3 contains 15 residues. The germline CDR1 and CDR2 sequences are KGHDR and SFDVKD. CDR3: CATSDPTTGGYEQYF. CDR3 nucleotide sequence: TGTGCCACCAGTGATCCGACCACAGGGGGCTACGAGCAGTACTTC.

The CDR3 spells CASRPLDRGNQPQHF. The DNA for the CDR3 is TGTGCCAGCAGACCTCTCGACCGAGGGAATCAGCCCCAGCATTTT. The V gene is TRBV6-5, the J gene TRBJ1-5; D not certain. The CDR3 consists of 15 residues. In germline, CDR1 is MNHEY, CDR2 SVGAGI. Trimming stripped 6 bases from V and 4 bases from J, with 16 bases between.

This sequence joins TRBV6-2 or TRBV6-3 and TRBJ2-3; 8 bases align to TRBD2. CDR3 length: 15 amino acids. The V and J ends lost 4 bases and 0 bases, in that order; junction bases with no gene match: 3. CDR1 is MNHEY and CDR2 is SVGEGT in the germline V gene. CDR3 protein: CASSLAGFSTDTQYF. CDR3 nucleotides: TGTGCCAGCAGTTTAGCGGGGTTTAGCACAGATACGCAGTATTTT.

The V call is TRBV7-3, the J call TRBJ2-7, with D possibly being TRBD2 (6 bases). This CDR3 contains 13 residues. CDR1 is SGHTA, CDR2 FQGTGA, per germline. The CDR3 is CAPPPGVTYEQYF. The DNA for the CDR3 is TGTGCTCCTCCCCCGGGGGTTACCTACGAGCAGTACTTC.

Only a few counts were recorded for this clone. The chain employs TRBV5-5 and TRBJ1-3; D uncertain. Looked up from germline, CDR1 is SGHKS and CDR2 is YYEKEE (reference sequence). V gave up 1 base and J gave up 4 bases, with 6 bases separating them. The CDR3 contains 13 residues. This CDR3 reads CASSLSAGNTIYF. The CDR3 DNA sequence: TGTGCCAGCAGCTTGAGCGCGGGAAACACCATATATTTT.

This clone was seen just once. The genes are TRBV6-5 and TRBJ1-6; D gene unclear. Germline loops: CDR1 MNHEY, CDR2 SVGAGI. Trimming shortened V by 5 bases and J by 0 bases, and 8 bases separated the two germline ends. The CDR3 runs to 15 residues. For the CDR3, the DNA is TGTGCCAGCAGTCCAGGTAGCTCCTATAATTCACCCCTCCACTTT. It codes for CASSPGSSYNSPLHF.

The chain employs TRBV9 and TRBJ1-6; no clear D. The CDR3 contains 16 residues. Deletions cut 4 bases from V and 0 bases from J, with 11 bases between. Germline-derived CDR1 and CDR2 are SGDLS and YYNGEE. Here the CDR3 DNA reads TGTGCCAGCAGCCCCGGTATTAGCTCCTATAATTCACCCCTCCACTTT. This codes for CASSPGISSYNSPLHF.

Here the CDR3 reads CASSLTGQGRWYEQYF. The CDR3 region has the DNA TGCGCCAGCAGCCTTACTGGACAGGGCCGTTGGTACGAGCAGTACTTC. The chain is built from TRBV4-1 and TRBJ2-7; 8 nucleotides line up with TRBD1. The CDR3 has 16 amino acids. With V trimmed by 4 bases and J by 4 bases, 12 bases remained unmatched. Looked up from germline, CDR1 is MGHRA and CDR2 is YSYEKL.

The chain carries TRBV7-9 and TRBJ1-6; TRBD1 aligns across 9 bases. The CDR3 is 14 residues long. The V and J ends lost 4 bases and 9 bases, in that order; junction bases with no gene match: 4. The germline V gene encodes CDR1 SEHNR and CDR2 FQNEAQ (reference sequence). The chain's CDR3 is CASSSPDRGSPLHF. DNA for the CDR3: TGTGCCAGCAGCTCTCCGGACAGGGGTTCACCCCTCCACTTT.

The chain couples TRBV6-2 or TRBV6-3 to TRBJ2-7; 9 bases align to TRBD1. Germline V gene lookup returns CDR1 MNHEY and CDR2 SVGEGT. The CDR3 length is 16 residues. The V and J ends lost 4 bases and 0 bases, in that order; junction bases with no gene match: 7. CDR3 DNA: TGTGCCAGCAGTTCACCGGGACAGGGTGCCTCCTACGAGCAGTACTTC. Protein: CASSSPGQGASYEQYF.

The CDR3 sequence: CASSAEGSTDTQYF. The CDR3 DNA reads TGTGCCAGCAGTGCGGAAGGTAGCACAGATACGCAGTATTTT. The V call is TRBV28, the J call TRBJ2-3; D remains unclear. The CDR3 consists of 14 residues. Trimming removed 5 bases at V and 0 bases at J, with 9 bases between. Germline CDR1 and CDR2: MDHEN and SYDVKM.

This chain connects TRBV2 to TRBJ1-2, with no clear D. The CDR3 spans 14 residues. The V end lost 2 bases, the J end lost 6 bases, and 13 bases lay between the germline ends. Germline V lookup: CDR1 SNHLY, CDR2 FYNNEI. The CDR3 reads CASSETPYYDGYTF. The CDR3 nucleotides are TGTGCCAGCAGTGAAACTCCGTACTATGATGGCTACACCTTC.

The CDR3 region is CASSIKGGGRNEQFF. The CDR3 DNA sequence: TGTGCCAGTAGTATAAAGGGCGGAGGGAGAAATGAGCAGTTCTTC. V gene TRBV19 combines with J gene TRBJ2-1; D is possibly TRBD2 (6 bases). The CDR3 has 15 amino acids. The V gene lost 2 bases and the J gene lost 7 bases, with 15 bases spanning the gap. Germline V CDR1 and CDR2: LNHDA, SQIVND (reference sequence).

The genes are TRBV19 and TRBJ2-2; 10 nucleotides align to TRBD1. The CDR3 consists of 13 residues. Trimming cost V 10 bases and J 5 bases; bases outside gene matches: 4. Germline CDR1 LNHDA, CDR2 SQIVND (reference sequence). CDR3 sequence: CATRTGGTGELFF. CDR3 bases: TGTGCCACCCGGACAGGGGGAACCGGGGAGCTGTTTTTT.

The rearrangement uses TRBV19 and TRBJ2-1, with 11 bases aligning to TRBD2. This CDR3 has 15 amino acids. Looked up from germline, CDR1 is LNHDA and CDR2 is SQIVND (reference sequence). Losses at the gene ends were 5 bases for V and 7 bases for J; bases not matched to a gene: 7. The CDR3 DNA reads TGTGCCAGTAGTGTCGGGACTAGCGGTTGGAATGAGCAGTTCTTC. It encodes CASSVGTSGWNEQFF.

This clone has only a few counts. The chain employs TRBV7-8 and TRBJ1-1; TRBD1 matches 7 bases. CDR3 length equals 16 residues. With V trimmed by 3 bases and J by 1 base, 8 bases remained unmatched. Germline V gene sequence: CDR1 SGHVS, CDR2 FQNEAQ. CDR3 sequence (DNA): TGTGCCAGCAGCTTGCGACAGGGTTTTACGAACACTGAAGCTTTCTTT. It specifies CASSLRQGFTNTEAFF. The whole variable domain, remainder taken from reference TRBV7-8 and TRBJ1-1, is GAGVSQSPRYKVAKRGQDVALRCDPISGHVSLFWYQQALGQGPEFLTYFQNEAQLDKSGLPSDRFFAERPEGSVSTLKIQRTQQEDSAVYLCASSLRQGFTNTEAFFGQGTRLTVV.

The gene calls are TRBV3-1 (or the pseudogene TRBV3-2) and TRBJ2-7; D gene ambiguous. This CDR3 region has 13 residues. Trimming left V 2 bases short and J 2 bases short, with 7 bases between. Germline-derived CDR1 and CDR2 are LGHDT and YNNKEL (reference sequence). In DNA form, the CDR3 reads TGTGCCAGCAGCCAACAACAGACCTACGAGCAGTACTTC. Translated, it gives CASSQQQTYEQYF.

The rearrangement links TRBV4-3 to TRBJ1-4; D ambiguous. CDR1 is LGHNA and CDR2 is YSLEER in the germline V gene. Trimming took off 0 bases at V and 11 bases at J, with 13 bases between the two ends. The CDR3 sequence is 14 residues long. For the CDR3, the DNA is TGCGCCAGCAGCCAAGATGCTGAGGTTAGGAAACTGTTTTTT. Residues: CASSQDAEVRKLFF.

The rearrangement uses TRBV19 and TRBJ1-5; the D gene is possibly TRBD1 (5 bases). V was cut by 4 bases and J by 0 bases, with 10 bases left in between. CDR1 is LNHDA and CDR2 is SQIVND in the germline V gene (reference sequence). The CDR3 runs 15 residues. The CDR3 spells CASSRRQNSNQPQHF. The CDR3 coding sequence is TGTGCCAGTAGTAGACGACAGAATAGCAATCAGCCCCAGCATTTT. Looking up the rest from reference TRBV19 and TRBJ1-5 gives the full variable domain: DGGITQSPKYLFRKEGQNVTLSCEQNLNHDAMYWYRQDPGQGLRLIYYSQIVNDFQKGDIAEGYSVSREKKESFPLTVTSAQKNPTAFYLCASSRRQNSNQPQHFGDGTRLSIL.

The chain couples TRBV7-8 to TRBJ2-5; 11 positions match TRBD1. Germline V CDR1 and CDR2: SGHVS, FQNEAQ. V gave up 2 bases and J gave up 5 bases; unmatched junction bases: 13. The CDR3 contains 18 residues. The CDR3 DNA reads as TGTGCCAGCAGCTTACGGAGAACGGGACAGGGGGTAGAGGAGACCCAGTACTTC. It is translated as CASSLRRTGQGVEETQYF.

This chain joins TRBV19 and TRBJ1-5; 12 bases agree with TRBD1. In germline, CDR1 is LNHDA, CDR2 SQIVND (reference sequence). This CDR3 is built from 17 residues. V lost 4 bases to trimming and J lost 6 bases; unmatched junction nucleotides: 10. The chain's CDR3 is CASSTLPGQGASQPQHF. CDR3 bases: TGTGCCAGTAGTACGCTGCCGGGACAGGGGGCGAGTCAGCCCCAGCATTTT.

The chain combines TRBV28 with TRBJ1-5; 7 nucleotides match TRBD1. CDR1 and CDR2 from the germline V gene are MDHEN and SYDVKM. The CDR3 loop spans 15 amino acids. The V segment lost 6 bases and the J segment 0 bases; nucleotides outside the gene matches: 5. The chain's CDR3 is CASRIQGYSNQPQHF. DNA of the CDR3: TGTGCCAGCAGAATACAGGGGTATAGCAATCAGCCCCAGCATTTT.

CDR3 region: CATSFSGQGNYEQYF. For the CDR3, the DNA is TGTGCCACCAGCTTTTCGGGACAGGGAAACTACGAGCAGTACTTC. V usage is TRBV15 and J usage is TRBJ2-7; 9 bases match TRBD1. The CDR3 sequence is 15 residues long. Trimming took 5 bases from V and 3 from J; bases not matched to a gene: 8. The germline CDR1 and CDR2 sequences are LNHNV and YYDKDF (reference sequence).

The chain uses TRBV27 and TRBJ1-2; TRBD1 is a possible D gene (5 bases). The germline gives CDR1 MNHEY, CDR2 SMNVEV (reference sequence). V was shortened by 5 bases and J by 0 bases, with 13 bases between the two germline ends. CDR3 length: 15 residues. The CDR3 protein is CASSNNRRANYGYTF. The DNA for the CDR3 is TGTGCCAGCAGTAACAACAGGAGAGCTAACTATGGCTACACCTTC.